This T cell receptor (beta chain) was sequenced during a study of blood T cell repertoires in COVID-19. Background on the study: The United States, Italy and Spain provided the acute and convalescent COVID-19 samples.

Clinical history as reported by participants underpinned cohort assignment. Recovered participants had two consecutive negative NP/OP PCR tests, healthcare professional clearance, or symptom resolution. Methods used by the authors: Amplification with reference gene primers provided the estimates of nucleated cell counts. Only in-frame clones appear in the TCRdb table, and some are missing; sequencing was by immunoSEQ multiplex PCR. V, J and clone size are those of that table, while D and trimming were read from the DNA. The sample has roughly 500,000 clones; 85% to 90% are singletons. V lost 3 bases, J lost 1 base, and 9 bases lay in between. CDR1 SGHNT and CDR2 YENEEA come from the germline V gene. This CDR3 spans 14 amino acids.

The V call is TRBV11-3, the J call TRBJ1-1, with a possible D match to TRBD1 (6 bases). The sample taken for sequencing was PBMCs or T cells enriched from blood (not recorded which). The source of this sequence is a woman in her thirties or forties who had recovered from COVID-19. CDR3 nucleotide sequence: TGTGCCAGCAGCTTCGGCAGGGGGAACACTGAAGCTTTCTTT. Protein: CASSFGRGNTEAFF. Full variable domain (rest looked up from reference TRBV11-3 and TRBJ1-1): EAGVVQSPRYKIIEKKQPVAFWCNPISGHNTLYWYLQNLGQGPELLIRYENEEAVDDSQLPKDRFSAERLKGVDSTLKIQPAELGDSAVYLCASSFGRGNTEAFFGQGTRLTVV.